This TCR beta chain was found in a study of blood T cell repertoires in COVID-19. Across the study: Italy, Spain and the United States were the sources of the convalescent and acute COVID-19 samples. PBMCs, B-cell-depleted T cells, or T cells provided the cDNA or gDNA that made up the material.

The V gene's germline CDR1 is KGHSH and CDR2 LQKENI. The CDR3 contains 15 residues. Deletions cut 3 bases from V and 0 bases from J, with 8 bases between. Sequenced by immunoSEQ multiplex PCR; TCRdb stores in-frame clones only, minus some. The sample lists 200,000 to 250,000 clones, 60% to 85% occurring once. Input material: peripheral blood. The chain has TRBV18 and TRBJ2-2, with D possibly matching TRBD2 (5 bases). The receptor's source is a woman aged 70-85 years with acute or convalescent COVID-19. CDR3 sequence (DNA): TGTGCCAGCTCACCGGGCGGGCCGAACACCGGGGAGCTGTTTTTT. It specifies CASSPGGPNTGELFF.